This record concerns one T cell receptor beta chain sequence. Antigen: not known. These data are taken from a study of cytomegalovirus exposure and HLA in healthy donors. Findings and limits, study-wide: The presence/absence work took it that sequencing depth was about the same across donors.

With 1 base removed from V and 1 base from J, the gap between germline ends came to 4 bases. The CDR3 runs to 13 residues. Germline CDR1 is SGDLS and CDR2 is YYNGEE. PCR amplification relied on 60 Vbeta primers (plus 13 Jbeta primers). The method was immunoSEQ multiplex PCR; TCRdb's version includes in-frame clones alone and lacks a portion of them. The sample includes under 150,000 clones, about four fifths of them seen just once. The chain recombines TRBV9 with TRBJ2-3; D uncertain. The receptor's source is a woman aged 40 to 49 in good health and CMV-seronegative. Source material: PBMCs. The CDR3 coding sequence is TGTGCCAGCAGCGTAACTGGCACAGATACGCAGTATTTT. Translated, it gives CASSVTGTDTQYF.